These 28 T cell receptor beta chains came from one sample sequenced in a study of shared clonotypes between healthy human individuals. Repertoires were generated with immunoSEQ multiplex PCR, while TCRdb's copy carries only in-frame clones and drops some. Here the sample spans about 1 million clones, about 80% being singletons. Source material: memory CD4+ T cells sorted from blood. Stated subset: CD45RA-negative fraction. The source of these receptors is a man aged 18-30 years in good health.

The table lists this clone with a few counts. The CDR3 loop is CASSLGYNNYGYTF. CDR3 in DNA: TGTGCCAGCAGTTTAGGGTACAACAACTATGGCTACACCTTC. The chain joins TRBV28 to TRBJ1-2; D not certain. The CDR3 runs 14 residues. V was trimmed by 2 bases and J by 2 bases, leaving 9 bases between them. CDR1 and CDR2 (germline): MDHEN, SYDVKM.

This clone was recorded at least ten times. Other DNA sequences within the sample encode an identical CDR3. J is TRBJ2-7 and V is TRBV30; D perhaps matches TRBD2 (5 bases). The CDR3 spans 13 residues. V was trimmed by 0 bases and J by 3 bases, leaving 9 bases between them. The V gene's germline CDR1 is GTSNPN and CDR2 SVGIG (reference sequence). Written as DNA, the CDR3 is TGTGCCTGGAGTGTCGCAGGAGGCTACGAGCAGTACTTC. It translates to CAWSVAGGYEQYF.

The chain couples TRBV28 to TRBJ2-5; 8 bases match TRBD2. Germline CDR1 reads MDHEN; CDR2 reads SYDVKM. V dropped 2 bases and J dropped 4; count of bases not matched to a gene: 6. This CDR3 is built from 15 residues. DNA for the CDR3: TGTGCCAGCAGTTTAGGAACTAGCGGCGGAGAGACCCAGTACTTC. Translating gives CASSLGTSGGETQYF.

Concerning this clone itself: An end of the junction differs from the germline gene, which may be a read error. The chain uses TRBV2 and TRBJ1-1; D might be TRBD1 (6 bases). The CDR3 extends over 15 amino acids. CDR1 SNHLY and CDR2 FYNNEI come from the germline V gene. The CDR3 loop is CASSGDGTPNAEAFF. The CDR3 region has the DNA TGTGCCAGCAGTGGGGACGGGACACCGAACGCTGAAGCTTTCTTT.

This clone was observed a single time. The genes are TRBV28 and TRBJ2-7; possible D gene TRBD2, 5 bases. CDR1 and CDR2 from the germline V gene are MDHEN and SYDVKM. CDR3 size: 13 residues. Deletions cut 1 base from V and 6 bases from J, with 10 bases between. The CDR3 loop is CASSLSLRGEQYF. The CDR3 DNA is TGTGCCAGCAGTTTATCCCTCCGGGGCGAGCAGTACTTC.

V usage is TRBV9 and J usage is TRBJ2-1; D ambiguous. The CDR3 totals 15 residues. V lost 4 bases and J lost 1, with 12 bases in between. Looked up from germline, CDR1 is SGDLS and CDR2 is YYNGEE. The DNA for the CDR3 is TGTGCCAGCAGCCCCCGCCTCGGGTCCTACAATGAGCAGTTCTTC. It encodes CASSPRLGSYNEQFF.

The chain uses TRBV18 and TRBJ1-2; 10 nucleotides match TRBD1. Per the germline V gene, CDR1 is KGHSH and CDR2 is LQKENI. V dropped 5 bases and J dropped 6; count of bases not matched to a gene: 6. This CDR3 region has 14 residues. The CDR3 DNA sequence: TGTGCCAGCTCAATGGCTGGGACAGGGGATGGCTACACCTTC. It codes for CASSMAGTGDGYTF.

On this clone: One base away lies a much larger clone, so this may be a sequencing read error. Other DNA sequences within the sample encode an identical CDR3. This chain joins TRBV4-3 and TRBJ2-5, with D perhaps matching TRBD2 (6 bases). CDR1 is LGHNA and CDR2 is YSLEER in the germline V gene. V gave up 4 bases and J gave up 11 bases, with 29 bases separating them. This CDR3 has 17 amino acids. CDR3 sequence: CASSPPGGGKILGTQYF. The DNA for the CDR3 is TGCGCCAGCAGCCCACCCGGTGGGGGGAAGATTCTGGGGACTCAGTACTTC.

The V call is TRBV10-3, the J call TRBJ2-5; D is unclear. CDR1 ENHRY and CDR2 SYGVKD come from the germline V gene. Trimming pared 6 bases from V and 1 base from J, leaving 12 bases between. The CDR3 extends over 14 amino acids. For the CDR3, the DNA is TGTGCCATCAGACCCGATTCGGGCCAAGAGACCCAGTACTTC. It yields the protein CAIRPDSGQETQYF.

The J gene is TRBJ2-7, the V gene TRBV5-1; TRBD1 matches 8 bases. The V gene's germline CDR1 is SGHRS and CDR2 YFSETQ. The trim removed 3 bases at V and 3 bases at J, leaving 11 bases unmatched. This CDR3 contains 16 residues. CDR3 DNA: TGCGCCAGCAGCTCAGGGGCCGGGACAGGTATCTACGAGCAGTACTTC. Its translation is CASSSGAGTGIYEQYF.

The rearrangement links TRBV5-5 to TRBJ2-5; the D is unclear. This CDR3 comprises 14 residues. Germline assignment: CDR1 SGHKS and CDR2 YYEKEE (reference sequence). Trimming shortened V by 4 bases and J by 5 bases, and 15 bases separated the two germline ends. Here the CDR3 DNA reads TGTGCCAGCAGCGACCGGCCCTTGAGGGAGACCCAGTACTTC. Its protein is CASSDRPLRETQYF.

This clone came up once. This chain uses TRBV5-4 with TRBJ2-1; tentative D call: TRBD2 (5 bases). V shed 4 bases and J shed 2 bases, with 13 bases lying between them. CDR3 length: 15 residues. The germline V gene encodes CDR1 SGHNT and CDR2 YYREEE (reference sequence). The chain's CDR3 is CASSRLGEPYNEQFF. The DNA for the CDR3 is TGTGCCAGCAGCCGGCTGGGAGAACCCTACAATGAGCAGTTCTTC.

CDR3 DNA: TGTGCCAGCAGCCGAGGGACAGGGGACACCGGGGAGCTGTTTTTT. This translates into CASSRGTGDTGELFF. The chain has TRBV6-5 and TRBJ2-2; 10 nucleotides align to TRBD1. Germline values: CDR1 MNHEY, CDR2 SVGAGI. The V and J ends lost 6 bases and 3 bases, in that order; junction bases with no gene match: 4. The CDR3 spans 15 residues.

The V and J genes are TRBV21-1 and TRBJ2-7. TRBV21-1 is given as a pseudogene. The CDR3 consists of 16 residues. This CDR3 is CASSKVPGPTLYEQYF. CDR3 nucleotide sequence: TGTGCCAGCAGCAAAGTTCCGGGCCCCACCCTCTACGAGCAGTACTTC.

This clone was picked up one time. J is TRBJ2-3 and V is TRBV7-6; D possibly uses TRBD1 or TRBD2 (6 bases each). The germline V and J ends were trimmed by 5 bases and 3 bases, with 18 bases remaining between them. The CDR3 sequence is 16 residues long. Germline V gene data show CDR1 as SGHVS and CDR2 as FNYEAQ. The CDR3 sequence: CASSPMGPGATDTQYF. In DNA, the CDR3 is TGTGCCAGCAGCCCCATGGGCCCGGGGGCAACAGATACGCAGTATTTT. Full variable domain (rest looked up from reference TRBV7-6 and TRBJ2-3): GAGVSQSPRYKVTKRGQDVALRCDPISGHVSLYWYRQALGQGPEFLTYFNYEAQQDKSGLPNDRFSAERPEGSISTLTIQRTEQRDSAMYRCASSPMGPGATDTQYFGPGTRLTVL.

The chain couples TRBV5-1 to TRBJ2-2, with no clear D. Germline V gene lookup returns CDR1 SGHRS and CDR2 YFSETQ. V lost 4 bases and J 4 bases, leaving 11 bases between the germline ends. CDR3 length: 14 residues. The CDR3 DNA is TGCGCCAGCAGCCCCCCGACCTCCACCGGGGAGCTGTTTTTT. Translating gives CASSPPTSTGELFF.

Only a few counts were recorded for this clone. The CDR3 nucleotides read TGTGCCAGTAGTATAGATGGAGACAGGGCTACTGAAGCTTTCTTT. Encoded protein: CASSIDGDRATEAFF. The rearrangement joins TRBV19 to TRBJ1-1; 7 positions match TRBD1. J lost 5 bases, V lost 0 bases, and 6 bases had no gene match. Germline-derived CDR1 and CDR2 are LNHDA and SQIVND (reference sequence). This CDR3 region has 15 residues. Supplemented by reference TRBV19 and TRBJ1-1, the full variable domain reads DGGITQSPKYLFRKEGQNVTLSCEQNLNHDAMYWYRQDPGQGLRLIYYSQIVNDFQKGDIAEGYSVSREKKESFPLTVTSAQKNPTAFYLCASSIDGDRATEAFFGQGTRLTVV.

The chain links TRBV7-2 to TRBJ1-4, with 9 bases that match TRBD1. The CDR3 contains 14 residues. The V gene end was trimmed by 4 bases and the J gene end by 13 bases; junction bases not matched to a gene: 10. Germline CDR1 SGHTA, CDR2 FQGNSA. CDR3 region: CASSSNPGQGSLFF. CDR3 DNA sequence: TGTGCCAGCAGCTCTAACCCCGGACAGGGGTCACTGTTTTTT.

The chain links TRBV15 to TRBJ1-6, with TRBD1 matching 9 bases. Germline trimming cut 1 base from V and 8 bases from J; bases unmatched to any gene: 0. The germline CDR1 and CDR2 sequences are LNHNV and YYDKDF (reference sequence). The CDR3 loop spans 14 amino acids. In nucleotides, the CDR3 is TGTGCCACCAGCAGAGGGACAGGGGATTCACCCCTCCACTTT. Its translation: CATSRGTGDSPLHF.

Notes on this clone: A much more abundant neighbour one base away suggests this may be a read error. The chain is built from TRBV7-6 and TRBJ1-6; the match to TRBD1 covers 9 bases. V gave up 5 bases and J gave up 0 bases; unmatched junction bases: 8. Germline loops: CDR1 SGHVS, CDR2 FNYEAQ. This CDR3 spans 18 amino acids. The CDR3 spells CASSRRGTGSSYNSPLHF. DNA of the CDR3: TGTGCCAGCAGCCGAAGGGGGACAGGGAGCTCCTATAATTCACCCCTCCACTTT.

This chain uses TRBV19 with TRBJ2-2, with D tentatively TRBD1 or TRBD2 (5 bases each). This CDR3 spans 14 amino acids. V was shortened by 3 bases and J by 5 bases, with 10 bases between the two germline ends. Germline V gene data show CDR1 as LNHDA and CDR2 as SQIVND (reference sequence). The CDR3 nucleotides are TGTGCCAGTAGTATGCAGGGACGGACCGGGGAGCTGTTTTTT. It yields the protein CASSMQGRTGELFF.

V is TRBV19 and J is TRBJ2-6; no firm D call. The germline V gene has CDR1 LNHDA and CDR2 SQIVND (reference sequence). The CDR3 spans 14 residues. V shed 6 bases and J shed 0 bases, with 6 bases lying between them. CDR3 protein: CASRDGSGANVLTF. The CDR3 nucleotides read TGTGCCAGTAGGGACGGCTCTGGGGCCAACGTCCTGACTTTC. The whole variable domain, remainder taken from reference TRBV19 and TRBJ2-6, is DGGITQSPKYLFRKEGQNVTLSCEQNLNHDAMYWYRQDPGQGLRLIYYSQIVNDFQKGDIAEGYSVSREKKESFPLTVTSAQKNPTAFYLCASRDGSGANVLTFGAGSRLTVL.

This clone has at least ten counts. This chain links TRBV28 with TRBJ1-2; no clear D gene. V was clipped by 2 bases and J by 7 bases, with 17 bases between them. The CDR3 runs to 15 residues. Germline V gene lookup returns CDR1 MDHEN and CDR2 SYDVKM. This CDR3 is CASSLGWAGLFGYTF. The CDR3, as DNA: TGTGCCAGCAGTTTAGGTTGGGCCGGGTTATTTGGCTACACCTTC.

This clone came up a few times. The CDR3, as DNA: TGTGCCAGTAGTTTGGGGGACCAGCCCCAGCATTTT. Protein product: CASSLGDQPQHF. The rearrangement links TRBV19 to TRBJ1-5, with D perhaps matching TRBD1 (5 bases). V gave up 5 bases and J gave up 7 bases, with 9 bases separating them. The CDR3 covers 12 residues. CDR1 and CDR2 (germline): LNHDA, SQIVND (reference sequence). The complete variable domain, with remaining parts taken from reference TRBV19 and TRBJ1-5, reads DGGITQSPKYLFRKEGQNVTLSCEQNLNHDAMYWYRQDPGQGLRLIYYSQIVNDFQKGDIAEGYSVSREKKESFPLTVTSAQKNPTAFYLCASSLGDQPQHFGDGTRLSIL.

V and J are TRBV19 and TRBJ2-5, with D perhaps matching TRBD1 (5 bases). V was clipped by 5 bases and J by 4 bases, with 20 bases between them. Germline V gives CDR1 LNHDA, CDR2 SQIVND (reference sequence). This CDR3 spans 16 amino acids. CDR3 sequence: CASSDRPTLGRETQYF. CDR3 in DNA: TGTGCCAGTAGTGACAGACCGACCTTGGGTCGAGAGACCCAGTACTTC.

Turning to this clone: Other nucleotide sequences in the sample specify the same CDR3. This chain links TRBV30 with TRBJ1-3, with a possible D match to TRBD1 (5 bases). The CDR3 runs 15 residues. V shed 2 bases and J shed 0 bases, with 11 bases lying between them. Germline V CDR1 and CDR2: GTSNPN, SVGIG (reference sequence). In DNA form, the CDR3 reads TGTGCCTGGAGTTCGCGGGGGATCTCTGGAAACACCATATATTTT. Residues: CAWSSRGISGNTIYF.

The chain carries TRBV4-1 and TRBJ2-5; TRBD1 matches 8 bases. The CDR3 is 15 residues long. Losses at the gene ends were 4 bases for V and 5 bases for J; bases not matched to a gene: 9. Germline CDR1 is MGHRA and CDR2 is YSYEKL. In DNA, the CDR3 is TGCGCCAGCAGCCGGACCGACAGGGGTCAGGAGACCCAGTACTTC. Amino acid sequence: CASSRTDRGQETQYF.

The rearrangement links TRBV14 to TRBJ2-1, with 10 bases matching TRBD2. This CDR3 comprises 15 residues. The V gene's germline CDR1 is SGHDN and CDR2 FVKESK. V lost 2 bases to trimming and J lost 6 bases; unmatched junction nucleotides: 4. The CDR3 DNA reads TGTGCCAGCAGCCAACTAGCGGGAGTTCTCAATGAGCAGTTCTTC. Translating gives CASSQLAGVLNEQFF.